This T cell receptor beta chain originates from a study of T-cell memory formation after mild COVID-19. TCRdb processed the 5' RACE reads anew with MiXCR; each CDR3 protein has one entry. The table shows hundreds of thousands of distinct CDR3 sequences, with around 15% occurring only once. With 4 bases removed from V and 6 bases from J, the gap between germline ends came to 19 bases. Germline V gene lookup returns CDR1 KGHSH and CDR2 LQKENI. The CDR3 is made up of 16 amino acids. This clonotype appeared many times. This sequence was found in a man between 18 and 29 years old who had mild COVID-19 (a few samples of this study predate the infection). Cell type and time point are not known. The J gene is TRBJ2-1, the V gene TRBV18; D is perhaps TRBD1 or TRBD2 (6 bases each). Sequencing was done on a sample of PBMCs or a T cell subset sorted from them (not recorded which). This CDR3 reads CASSRPGAGKGNEQFF. DNA for the CDR3: TGTGCCAGCTCACGACCGGGGGCAGGGAAGGGCAATGAGCAGTTCTTC. Supplemented by reference TRBV18 and TRBJ2-1, the full variable domain reads NAGVMQNPRHLVRRRGQEARLRCSPMKGHSHVYWYRQLPEEGLKFMVYLQKENIIDESGMPKERFSAEFPKEGPSILRIQQVVRGDSAAYFCASSRPGAGKGNEQFFGPGTRLTVL.